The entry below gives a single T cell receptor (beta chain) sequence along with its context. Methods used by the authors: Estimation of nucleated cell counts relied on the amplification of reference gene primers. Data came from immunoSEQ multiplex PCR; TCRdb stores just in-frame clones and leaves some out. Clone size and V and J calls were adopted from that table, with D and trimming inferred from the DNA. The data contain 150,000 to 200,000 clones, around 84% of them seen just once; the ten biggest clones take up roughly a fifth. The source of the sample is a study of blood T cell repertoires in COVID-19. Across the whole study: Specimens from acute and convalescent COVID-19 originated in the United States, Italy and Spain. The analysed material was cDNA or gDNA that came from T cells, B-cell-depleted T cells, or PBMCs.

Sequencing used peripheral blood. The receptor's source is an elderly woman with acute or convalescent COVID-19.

CDR3 loop: CASSPTFRGGADTQYF. The CDR3 nucleotides read TGTGCCAGCAGCCCTACCTTTAGAGGGGGGGCAGATACGCAGTATTTT. The genes are TRBV7-2 and TRBJ2-3; TRBD2 might be the D (7 bases). V lost 5 bases to trimming and J lost 4 bases, with 19 bases between them. Per germline, CDR1 SGHTA and CDR2 FQGNSA. The CDR3 sequence is 16 residues long.